This T cell receptor (beta chain) was identified during a study of blood T cells in healthy people across ages. Researchers report isolating at least 6 million PBMCs per sample. General study results and limits: Older age coincided with a roughly linear decline in TCR beta diversity per million T cells. Possibly confounding the expanded clonotype changes was the fact that donor CMV status was unknown.

Using a J-beta primer mix together with a sample-barcoded 5' primer, a second PCR was run for about 6 to 11 cycles. TCRdb redid the calling of the 5' RACE reads with MiXCR, one entry per CDR3 protein. This sample has about 1.6 million distinct CDR3 sequences, with 30% to 35% found just once. This clonotype was seen only a few times. What it binds is not known. Germline-derived CDR1 and CDR2 are MNHEY and SMNVEV (reference sequence). This CDR3 is 15 amino acids long. V dropped 6 bases and J dropped 4; count of bases not matched to a gene: 11. This clonotype was obtained from a woman aged 25 to 45 in good health. The sample comprised blood. The rearrangement joins TRBV27 to TRBJ1-2, with 7 bases matching TRBD1. CDR3 residues: CASRPTGAGAYGYTF. In DNA form, the CDR3 reads TGTGCCAGCAGGCCAACAGGGGCCGGTGCCTATGGCTACACCTTC.